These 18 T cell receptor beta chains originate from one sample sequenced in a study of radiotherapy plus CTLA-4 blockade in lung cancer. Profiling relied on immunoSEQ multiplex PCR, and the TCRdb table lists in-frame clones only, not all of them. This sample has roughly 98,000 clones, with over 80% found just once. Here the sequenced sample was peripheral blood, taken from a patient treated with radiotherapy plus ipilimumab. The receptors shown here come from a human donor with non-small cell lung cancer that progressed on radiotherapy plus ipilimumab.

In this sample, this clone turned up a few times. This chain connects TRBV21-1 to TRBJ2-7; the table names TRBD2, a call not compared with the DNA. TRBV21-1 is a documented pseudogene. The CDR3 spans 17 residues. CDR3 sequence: CASSKQALWRGPYEQYF. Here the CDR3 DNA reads TGTGCCAGCAGCAAGCAGGCCCTTTGGCGGGGTCCCTACGAGCAGTACTTC.

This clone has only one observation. For the CDR3, the DNA is TGTGCCAGCAGCTTACGGACAGGGAGCAATTCACCCCTCCACTTT. It codes for CASSLRTGSNSPLHF. The chain is built from TRBV7-6 and TRBJ1-6, with TRBD1 identical over 8 bases. Trimming at V came to 2 bases and at J to 7 bases, leaving 4 bases not matched to a gene. The V gene's germline CDR1 is SGHVS and CDR2 FNYEAQ. There are 15 residues in the CDR3.

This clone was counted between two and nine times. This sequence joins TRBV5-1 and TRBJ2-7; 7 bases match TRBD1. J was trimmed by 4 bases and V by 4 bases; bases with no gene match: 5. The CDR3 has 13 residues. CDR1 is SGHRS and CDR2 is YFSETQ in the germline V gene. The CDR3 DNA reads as TGCGCCAGCAGCCAATCAGGGGGATACGAGCAGTACTTC. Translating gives CASSQSGGYEQYF.

CDR3 bases: TGTGCCAGCAACCTAGGACAGGGTCACTATGGCTACACCTTC. Protein: CASNLGQGHYGYTF. The chain has TRBV28 and TRBJ1-2; 8 nucleotides agree with TRBD1. Germline V gene lookup returns CDR1 MDHEN and CDR2 SYDVKM. The CDR3 totals 14 residues. V lost 7 bases to trimming and J lost 3 bases; unmatched junction nucleotides: 7.

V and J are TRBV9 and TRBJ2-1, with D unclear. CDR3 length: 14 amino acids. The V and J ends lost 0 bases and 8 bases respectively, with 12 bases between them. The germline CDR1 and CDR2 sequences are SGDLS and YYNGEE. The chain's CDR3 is CASSVGGFGDEQFF. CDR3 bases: TGTGCCAGCAGCGTAGGCGGTTTTGGGGATGAGCAGTTCTTC.

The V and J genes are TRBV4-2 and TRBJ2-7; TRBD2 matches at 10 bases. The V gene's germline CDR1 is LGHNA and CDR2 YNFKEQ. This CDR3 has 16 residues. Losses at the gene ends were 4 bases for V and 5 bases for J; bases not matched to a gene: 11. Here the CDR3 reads CASSLSGAGGPNEQYF. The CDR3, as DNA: TGTGCCAGCAGCCTAAGTGGAGCGGGGGGGCCTAACGAGCAGTACTTC.

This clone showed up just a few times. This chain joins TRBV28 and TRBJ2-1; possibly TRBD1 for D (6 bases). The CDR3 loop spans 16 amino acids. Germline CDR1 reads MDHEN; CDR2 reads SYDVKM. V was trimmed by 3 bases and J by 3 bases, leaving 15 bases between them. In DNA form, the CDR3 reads TGTGCCAGCAGTTTGCGGGTGGACAGCTTCTACAATGAGCAGTTCTTC. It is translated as CASSLRVDSFYNEQFF.

The CDR3 spells CASGQGGQPQHF. The CDR3 DNA is TGTGCCAGTGGGCAGGGAGGGCAGCCCCAGCATTTT. The rearrangement joins TRBV6-5 to TRBJ1-5, with D perhaps matching TRBD1 (5 bases). The V end was cut by 9 bases, the J end by 7 bases, with 13 bases between. Germline V CDR1 and CDR2: MNHEY, SVGAGI. This CDR3 is 12 amino acids long.

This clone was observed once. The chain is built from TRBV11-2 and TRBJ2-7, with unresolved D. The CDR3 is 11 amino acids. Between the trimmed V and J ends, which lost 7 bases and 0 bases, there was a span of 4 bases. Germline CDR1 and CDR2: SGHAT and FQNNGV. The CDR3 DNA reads TGTGCCAGCACCCCCTCCTACGAGCAGTACTTC. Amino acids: CASTPSYEQYF.

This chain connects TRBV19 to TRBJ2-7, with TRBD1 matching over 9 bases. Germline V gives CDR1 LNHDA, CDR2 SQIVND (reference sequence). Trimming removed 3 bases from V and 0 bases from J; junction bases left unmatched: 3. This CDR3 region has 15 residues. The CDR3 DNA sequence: TGTGCCAGTAGTATGGACAGGGGAGGCTCCTACGAGCAGTACTTC. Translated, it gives CASSMDRGGSYEQYF.

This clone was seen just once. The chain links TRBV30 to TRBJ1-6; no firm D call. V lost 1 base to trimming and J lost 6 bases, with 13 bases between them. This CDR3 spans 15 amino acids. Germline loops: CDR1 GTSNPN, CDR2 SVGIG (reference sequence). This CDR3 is CAWSEIGSPNSPLHF. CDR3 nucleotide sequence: TGTGCCTGGAGTGAGATTGGATCCCCTAATTCACCCCTCCACTTT.

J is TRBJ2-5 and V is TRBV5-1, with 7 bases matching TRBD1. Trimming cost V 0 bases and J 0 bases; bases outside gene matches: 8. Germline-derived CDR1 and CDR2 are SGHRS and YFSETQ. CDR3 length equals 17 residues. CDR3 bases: TGCGCCAGCAGCTTGGACCCGACAGGGTCCCACCAAGAGACCCAGTACTTC. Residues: CASSLDPTGSHQETQYF.

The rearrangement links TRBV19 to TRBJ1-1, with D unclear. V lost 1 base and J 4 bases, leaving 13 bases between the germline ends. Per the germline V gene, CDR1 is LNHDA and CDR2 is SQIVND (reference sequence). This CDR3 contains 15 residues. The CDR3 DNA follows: TGTGCCAGTAGTATAGCTTTCCTTGGTAGCACTGAAGCTTTCTTT. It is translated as CASSIAFLGSTEAFF.

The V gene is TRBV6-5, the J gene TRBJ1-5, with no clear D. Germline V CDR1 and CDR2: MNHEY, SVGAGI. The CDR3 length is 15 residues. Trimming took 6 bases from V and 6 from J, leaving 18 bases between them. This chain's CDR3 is CASSPAEGVFQPQHF. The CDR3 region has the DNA TGTGCCAGCAGCCCGGCCGAGGGTGTGTTTCAGCCCCAGCATTTT.

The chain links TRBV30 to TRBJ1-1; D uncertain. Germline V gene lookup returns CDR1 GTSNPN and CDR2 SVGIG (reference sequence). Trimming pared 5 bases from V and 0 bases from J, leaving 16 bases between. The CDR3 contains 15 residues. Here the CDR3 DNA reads TGTGCCTGGCGTGGCGGAACCTTCATGAACACTGAAGCTTTCTTT. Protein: CAWRGGTFMNTEAFF.

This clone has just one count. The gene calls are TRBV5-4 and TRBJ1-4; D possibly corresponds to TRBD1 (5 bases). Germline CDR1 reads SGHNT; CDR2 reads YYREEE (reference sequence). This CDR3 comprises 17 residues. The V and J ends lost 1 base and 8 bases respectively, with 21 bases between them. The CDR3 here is CASSLKGSGKGGEKLFF. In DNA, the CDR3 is TGTGCCAGCAGCTTGAAGGGTTCAGGGAAAGGAGGCGAAAAACTGTTTTTT. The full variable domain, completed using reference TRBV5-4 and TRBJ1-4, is ETGVTQSPTHLIKTRGQQVTLRCSSQSGHNTVSWYQQALGQGPQFIFQYYREEENGRGNFPPRFSGLQFPNYSSELNVNALELDDSALYLCASSLKGSGKGGEKLFFGSGTQLSVL.

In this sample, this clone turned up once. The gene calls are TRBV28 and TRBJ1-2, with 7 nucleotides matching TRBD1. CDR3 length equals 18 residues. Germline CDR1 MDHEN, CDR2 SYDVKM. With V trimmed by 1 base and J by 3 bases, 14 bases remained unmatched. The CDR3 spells CASSLLFLLGQRDYGYTF. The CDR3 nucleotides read TGTGCCAGCAGTTTATTATTTTTGTTGGGACAGCGAGACTATGGCTACACCTTC.

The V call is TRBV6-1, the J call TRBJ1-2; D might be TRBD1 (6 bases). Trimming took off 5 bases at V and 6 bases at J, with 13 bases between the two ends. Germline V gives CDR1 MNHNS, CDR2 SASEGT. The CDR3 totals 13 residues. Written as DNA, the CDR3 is TGTGCCAGCAGTCTGTCACAGGGCGATGGCTACACCTTC. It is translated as CASSLSQGDGYTF.